This T cell receptor (beta chain) appears in the sequencing data of a study of somatic mutations in cytotoxic T cells in rheumatoid arthritis. V was shortened by 8 bases and J by 2 bases, with 8 bases between the two germline ends. Germline CDR1 MNHEY, CDR2 SMNVEV (reference sequence). The CDR3 loop spans 12 amino acids. Assay: immunoSEQ multiplex PCR; the TCRdb copy retains only in-frame clones and omits some. This sample has 13,000 or so clones, with under 80% found just once. The receptor was derived from an adult with rheumatoid arthritis. The chain carries TRBV27 and TRBJ2-3; D remains unclear. Sequencing used CD8+ T cells sorted from blood. The CDR3 DNA reads as TGTGCCAGCGGTCAAAACACAGATACGCAGTATTTT. Protein sequence: CASGQNTDTQYF.